This T cell receptor (delta chain) was retrieved from a study of γδ T cells in repeated Plasmodium falciparum infection. Study in general: The natural-infection arm compared Malian children under seasonal malaria with matched Australian children.

Flow sorting of PBMC yielded separate Vgamma9/Vdelta2+ and Vdelta2-negative gammadelta T cell populations for bulk repertoire analysis. TCRdb re-called the multiplex PCR reads via CATT. Of tens of thousands of delta-chain clones listed, over 1.5% were seen once; the top ten hold about 15%. This clone has ten or more counts. A far larger clone lies a single base away; this is likely a read error. The sample holds other DNA sequences that translate to the same CDR3. CDR1 GEAIGNYY and CDR2 EKD come from the germline V gene. The CDR3 runs 18 residues. The origin of this receptor is a pool of human donors (malaria-infected and uninfected, not separated). The chain combines TRDV2 with TRDJ1; TRDD3 is a possible D gene (6 bases). Source material: gamma-delta T cells from blood. The CDR3 DNA reads TGTGCCTGTGACACCGTCCGGGGGACCCAATTGTACACCGATAAGCTCATCTTT. Protein sequence: CACDTVRGTQLYTDKLIF.